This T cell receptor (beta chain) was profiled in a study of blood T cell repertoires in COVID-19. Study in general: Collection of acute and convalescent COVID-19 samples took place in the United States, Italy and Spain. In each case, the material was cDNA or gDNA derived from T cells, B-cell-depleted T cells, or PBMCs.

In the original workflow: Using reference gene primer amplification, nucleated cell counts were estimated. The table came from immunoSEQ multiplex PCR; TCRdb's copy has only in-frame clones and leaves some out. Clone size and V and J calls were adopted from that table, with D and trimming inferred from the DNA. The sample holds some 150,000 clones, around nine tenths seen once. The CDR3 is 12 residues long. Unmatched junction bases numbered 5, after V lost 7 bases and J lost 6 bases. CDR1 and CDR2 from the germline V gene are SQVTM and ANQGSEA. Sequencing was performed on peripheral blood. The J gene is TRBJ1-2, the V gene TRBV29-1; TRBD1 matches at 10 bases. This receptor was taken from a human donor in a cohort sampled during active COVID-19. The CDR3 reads CSAGTGANGYTF. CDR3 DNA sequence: TGCAGCGCAGGGACAGGGGCAAATGGCTACACCTTC.